This record covers a single TCR beta chain. The clone's antigen remains unknown. Base qualities are not at hand, and no much larger clone is one base apart. The CDR3 starts with the cysteine, ends with the phenylalanine, and has 15 residues. Only the CDR3 portion is preserved as DNA: 45 bases, with reading frame beginning at the first base. Via the germline V gene, CDR1 is MDHEN and CDR2 SYDVKM. V is clipped by 6 bases and J by 1 base, and the sequence between their germline boundaries is 10 bases long. TCRbeta CDR3 regions were amplified from genomic DNA by means of the immunoSEQ Assay, a bias-controlled multiplex PCR. Per the authors' processing: The number of nucleated cells in each sample was estimated by amplification of reference gene primers within the assay. To quantify the absolute abundance of each unique TCRbeta CDR3 rearrangement, sequence reads were collapsed and filtered. For each sample, productive Simpson clonality was calculated as the square root of Simpson's diversity index across productive rearrangements. This immuneACCESS table, as held by TCRdb, lists in-frame sequences with V and J called but not all clones. Of the missing ones, under half trace to an unresolved V gene in checked studies; the others have no known cause. That table gives V, J and clone size, and the DNA gave D and trimming. The sample profile shows approximately 100,000 clones; 80% to 90% of them were found once. The ten largest clones represent 6.5% to 10% of the sample.

Each collaborating institution followed its own protocols to collect whole blood in K2EDTA tubes. For TCRbeta analysis, collaborator samples were shipped as frozen whole blood, as isolated PBMCs, or as DNA extracted from either sample type. This sample was included in a study of blood T cell repertoires in COVID-19 (dated by TCRdb to 2020 to 2021). Regarding the study in general: Samples from collaborators originated in the United States, Italy and Spain and spanned both the acute and convalescent phases of COVID-19. The prospective study material was composed of cDNA or gDNA derived from T cells, B-cell-depleted T cells, or PBMCs. The dataset comprised deeply sampled blood TCRbeta repertoires from subjects exposed to, actively infected with, or recovered from COVID-19. The repertoires were made available in a free public database intended to serve as a resource for research on the immune response to SARS-CoV-2. Samples came from the ongoing ImmuneRACE study (first 160 participants) plus 1,254 subjects from 6 global collaborators. Sample metadata almost always included a de-identified subject ID, COVID-19 status, age in years and sex. HLA class I and class II types, where available, came from metadata supplied by the sample provider rather than from assay-based typing. The investigation overall reported the following: The amount of clinical and demographic metadata varied by source and participant and was provided uncurated.

The sequence joins TRBV28 to TRBJ1-6; the D segment could be TRBD1, given 5 matching bases. Sequenced material: peripheral blood. The source of this sequence is a woman older than 75 with active or convalescent COVID-19. The nucleotide sequence is TGTGCCAGCAGCGGGCGGGGGTCCTATAATTCACCCCTCCACTTT. This sequence encodes CASSGRGSYNSPLHF.